Each of the 27 T cell receptor beta chains below was sequenced from the same sample in a study of blood T cell repertoires in COVID-19. This table comes from immunoSEQ multiplex PCR, and its TCRdb copy is limited to in-frame clones, with some not included. The sample contains about 130,000 clones, 75% to 90% of which appear only once. Sequenced input: peripheral blood. The receptors were sampled from a man aged 60-69 years with COVID-19, enrolled during active disease.

The chain has TRBV9 and TRBJ1-2; TRBD1 is a possible D gene (6 bases). V was shortened by 1 base and J by 10 bases, with 14 bases between the two germline ends. This CDR3 is 13 amino acids long. CDR1 and CDR2 from the germline V gene are SGDLS and YYNGEE. The CDR3 spells CASSVIPPGHYTF. CDR3 bases: TGTGCCAGCAGCGTAATCCCCCCGGGACACTACACCTTC.

The V call is TRBV6-5, the J call TRBJ1-3, with 8 bases identical to TRBD1. This CDR3 has 15 amino acids. Germline V lookup: CDR1 MNHEY, CDR2 SVGAGI. The V gene end was trimmed by 4 bases and the J gene end by 0 bases; junction bases not matched to a gene: 2. This chain's CDR3 is CASSWTGSSGNTIYF. CDR3 DNA: TGTGCCAGCAGTTGGACAGGGAGCTCTGGAAACACCATATATTTT.

V gene TRBV7-2 combines with J gene TRBJ1-5, with D possibly being TRBD1 (6 bases). The CDR3 totals 15 residues. The germline V and J ends were trimmed by 1 base and 6 bases, with 13 bases remaining between them. Germline values: CDR1 SGHTA, CDR2 FQGNSA. CDR3 region: CASSLVGRGGQPQHF. DNA of the CDR3: TGTGCCAGCAGCTTAGTCGGCAGGGGTGGTCAGCCCCAGCATTTT.

V gene TRBV7-2 combines with J gene TRBJ2-7, with a weak D call TRBD2 (6 bases). Germline values: CDR1 SGHTA, CDR2 FQGNSA. Trimming removed 2 bases from V and 4 bases from J, with 12 bases in between. CDR3 length: 14 amino acids. CDR3 DNA: TGTGCCAGCAGCTTAAACCCCGGAGGGTACGAGCAGTACTTC. Translated, it gives CASSLNPGGYEQYF.

This chain joins TRBV5-5 and TRBJ1-5, with D possibly matching TRBD1 (5 bases). V was cut by 4 bases and J by 5 bases, with 10 bases left in between. This CDR3 has 13 amino acids. CDR1 and CDR2 (germline): SGHKS, YYEKEE (reference sequence). The DNA of the CDR3 is TGTGCCAGCAGCGCGGAAGGGGATCAGCCCCAGCATTTT. Translating gives CASSAEGDQPQHF.

The V gene is TRBV14, the J gene TRBJ1-2; D unclear. This CDR3 is 14 amino acids long. The V gene lost 0 bases and the J gene lost 2 bases, with 7 bases spanning the gap. Per germline, CDR1 SGHDN and CDR2 FVKESK. The CDR3 region has the DNA TGTGCCAGCAGCCAAGAATCAGCGAACTATGGCTACACCTTC. Translation gives CASSQESANYGYTF.

This CDR3 reads CASSPMAGGGNTEAFF. The CDR3 region has the DNA TGTGCCAGCAGTCCGATGGCGGGGGGCGGGAACACTGAAGCTTTCTTT. The gene calls are TRBV28 and TRBJ1-1; D might be TRBD1 (6 bases). This CDR3 has 16 amino acids. Trimming cost V 5 bases and J 1 base, with 17 bases left between them. Looked up from germline, CDR1 is MDHEN and CDR2 is SYDVKM.

V and J are TRBV19 and TRBJ1-1; D is undetermined. Trimming took off 7 bases at V and 4 bases at J, with 13 bases between the two ends. CDR3 length equals 13 residues. Germline assignment: CDR1 LNHDA and CDR2 SQIVND (reference sequence). CDR3 coding DNA: TGTGCCAGTATGGAGGGCGTGGGCACTGAAGCTTTCTTT. This sequence encodes CASMEGVGTEAFF.

The chain uses TRBV28 and TRBJ1-3; 9 nucleotides align to TRBD1. Germline-derived CDR1 and CDR2 are MDHEN and SYDVKM. V trimming: 4 bases; J trimming: 12 bases; junction bases outside the gene matches: 4. The CDR3 totals 12 residues. CDR3 in DNA: TGTGCCAGCAGTTCGGGACAGGGTAACATATATTTT. Its translation: CASSSGQGNIYF.

The V gene is TRBV11-2, the J gene TRBJ1-3, with 9 bases identical to TRBD1. V trimming: 6 bases; J trimming: 0 bases; junction bases outside the gene matches: 3. Germline CDR1 and CDR2: SGHAT and FQNNGV. The CDR3 has 15 residues. The CDR3 nucleotides read TGTGCCAGCAGACGGGACAGGGACTCTGGAAACACCATATATTTT. This codes for CASRRDRDSGNTIYF.

V and J are TRBV4-1 and TRBJ1-4, with D maybe TRBD1 (6 bases). V was shortened by 1 base and J by 7 bases, with 13 bases between the two germline ends. Germline V lookup: CDR1 MGHRA, CDR2 YSYEKL. The CDR3 covers 15 residues. As DNA, the CDR3 is TGCGCCAGCAGCCAAGGAGGGGGTACGACTGAAAAACTGTTTTTT. Amino acids: CASSQGGGTTEKLFF.

The V call is TRBV6-6, the J call TRBJ1-5; the D is unclear. This CDR3 contains 13 residues. The V end was cut by 6 bases, the J end by 2 bases, with 8 bases between. Germline assignment: CDR1 MNHNY and CDR2 SVGAGI (reference sequence). Here the CDR3 DNA reads TGTGCCAGCAGGAGGGAGGGCAATCAGCCCCAGCATTTT. This codes for CASRREGNQPQHF.

The chain is built from TRBV5-1 and TRBJ1-4; D is perhaps TRBD1 (6 bases). The CDR3 loop spans 14 amino acids. Trimming removed 0 bases at V and 8 bases at J, with 11 bases between. Germline-derived CDR1 and CDR2 are SGHRS and YFSETQ. The CDR3 sequence: CASSLEGVKEKLFF. CDR3 DNA sequence: TGCGCCAGCAGCTTGGAGGGGGTTAAGGAAAAACTGTTTTTT. The entire variable domain, with the rest obtained from reference TRBV5-1 and TRBJ1-4, is as follows: KAGVTQTPRYLIKTRGQQVTLSCSPISGHRSVSWYQQTPGQGLQFLFEYFSETQRNKGNFPGRFSGRQFSNSRSEMNVSTLELGDSALYLCASSLEGVKEKLFFGSGTQLSVL.

V and J are TRBV27 and TRBJ1-1; D ambiguous. Germline V gene sequence: CDR1 MNHEY, CDR2 SMNVEV (reference sequence). V lost 6 bases, J lost 7 bases, and 12 bases lay in between. This CDR3 spans 12 amino acids. The CDR3 sequence is CASSRRGGEAFF. The CDR3 nucleotides read TGTGCCAGCAGCCGCCGGGGAGGTGAAGCTTTCTTT.

The V call is TRBV4-3, the J call TRBJ2-7; no firm D call. CDR1 LGHNA and CDR2 YSLEER come from the germline V gene. This CDR3 is built from 13 residues. The V and J ends lost 0 bases and 4 bases respectively, with 7 bases between them. This CDR3 is CASSQEWQYEQYF. As DNA, the CDR3 is TGCGCCAGCAGCCAAGAATGGCAGTACGAGCAGTACTTC.

This clone has just one count. The J gene is TRBJ2-6, the V gene TRBV15; 10 bases are a match to TRBD1. Germline assignment: CDR1 LNHNV and CDR2 YYDKDF (reference sequence). The CDR3 runs to 20 residues. V shed 5 bases and J 0 bases; nucleotides not matched to a gene: 13. The CDR3 coding sequence is TGTGCCACCAGCCGCTGGAATCCGGGACAGGGGTTCTCTGGGGCCAACGTCCTGACTTTC. It is translated as CATSRWNPGQGFSGANVLTF.

The V call is TRBV6-2 or TRBV6-3, the J call TRBJ2-5; the D is unclear. Looked up from germline, CDR1 is MNHEY and CDR2 is SVGEGT. Between the trimmed V and J ends, which lost 2 bases and 1 base, there was a span of 2 bases. The CDR3 consists of 12 residues. The CDR3 protein is CASSYLQETQYF. The CDR3 DNA is TGTGCCAGCAGTTACCTCCAAGAGACCCAGTACTTC.

The rearrangement uses TRBV2 and TRBJ1-1; possibly TRBD1 for D (6 bases). The germline V and J ends were trimmed by 8 bases and 4 bases, with 14 bases remaining between them. This CDR3 spans 13 amino acids. CDR1 is SNHLY and CDR2 is FYNNEI in the germline V gene. The CDR3 DNA reads TGTGCCAGCTGGAGACAGGAAGGCACTGAAGCTTTCTTT. This codes for CASWRQEGTEAFF.

The rearrangement links TRBV18 to TRBJ1-5, with D possibly TRBD1 on 6 matching bases. The length of the CDR3 is 16 residues. The V gene's germline CDR1 is KGHSH and CDR2 LQKENI. The V and J ends lost 0 bases and 2 bases respectively, with 11 bases between them. CDR3 sequence reads: CASSPPTGIGNQPQHF. CDR3 DNA: TGTGCCAGCTCACCACCTACAGGGATTGGCAATCAGCCCCAGCATTTT. The full variable domain, rest sourced from reference TRBV18 and TRBJ1-5, is NAGVMQNPRHLVRRRGQEARLRCSPMKGHSHVYWYRQLPEEGLKFMVYLQKENIIDESGMPKERFSAEFPKEGPSILRIQQVVRGDSAAYFCASSPPTGIGNQPQHFGDGTRLSIL.

The chain uses TRBV19 and TRBJ2-7; 7 positions agree with TRBD1. The CDR3 sequence is 14 residues long. The germline gives CDR1 LNHDA, CDR2 SQIVND (reference sequence). Trimming took 3 bases from V and 2 from J; bases not matched to a gene: 4. As DNA, the CDR3 is TGTGCCAGTAGTATCCGACAGGGCCCCTACGAGCAGTACTTC. This gives the protein CASSIRQGPYEQYF.

The V gene is TRBV7-6, the J gene TRBJ2-2; D is possibly TRBD2 (6 bases). The V end was cut by 5 bases, the J end by 7 bases, with 14 bases between. The CDR3 totals 14 residues. Per germline, CDR1 SGHVS and CDR2 FNYEAQ. This CDR3 is CASSPGAGFGELFF. CDR3 DNA sequence: TGTGCCAGCAGCCCCGGGGCGGGGTTCGGGGAGCTGTTTTTT.

Here the CDR3 DNA reads TGTGCCAGCAGCGTCGGGACTAGCGGGGGAAACGAGCAGTACTTC. Translation: CASSVGTSGGNEQYF. This chain joins TRBV11-2 and TRBJ2-7; 14 nucleotides agree with TRBD2. The CDR3 is made up of 15 amino acids. CDR1 is SGHAT and CDR2 is FQNNGV in the germline V gene. The junction had 5 bases not matched to a gene; V was cut back by 5 bases and J by 5 bases.

The chain carries TRBV19 and TRBJ2-7; 9 bases are a match to TRBD1. Per germline, CDR1 LNHDA and CDR2 SQIVND (reference sequence). J lost 6 bases, V lost 5 bases, and 8 bases had no gene match. This CDR3 comprises 14 residues. CDR3 nucleotides: TGTGCCAGTAGTTACGGACAGGGGAGTACCGAGCAGTACTTC. This codes for CASSYGQGSTEQYF.

V is TRBV6-6 and J is TRBJ2-5, with D perhaps matching TRBD1 (5 bases). This CDR3 has 14 residues. Deletions cut 0 bases from V and 3 bases from J, with 8 bases between. The germline V gene encodes CDR1 MNHNY and CDR2 SVGAGI (reference sequence). This CDR3 is CASSYSGREETQYF. The CDR3 DNA is TGTGCCAGCAGTTACTCGGGCAGGGAAGAGACCCAGTACTTC.

This clone was seen a single time. In DNA form, the CDR3 reads TGTGCCAGCAGCCTAAAGAGCTCTGGGGCCAACGTCCTGACTTTC. Translated, it gives CASSLKSSGANVLTF. The V gene is TRBV11-3, the J gene TRBJ2-6; no clear D. The CDR3 length is 15 residues. The V end lost 5 bases, the J end lost 0 bases, and 8 bases lay between the germline ends. Germline values: CDR1 SGHNT, CDR2 YENEEA.

The rearrangement uses TRBV9 and TRBJ2-1; 7 nucleotides match TRBD1. V lost 2 bases to trimming and J lost 12 bases; unmatched junction nucleotides: 11. The CDR3 totals 14 residues. Germline V gene sequence: CDR1 SGDLS, CDR2 YYNGEE. The CDR3 sequence: CASSVEAPGTAQFF. The DNA of the CDR3 is TGTGCCAGCAGCGTCGAAGCGCCCGGGACAGCGCAGTTCTTC.

This clone was seen a single time. The rearrangement links TRBV27 to TRBJ2-4; D might be TRBD1 (6 bases). The CDR3 runs to 15 residues. V lost 6 bases, J lost 0 bases, and 12 bases lay in between. Germline values: CDR1 MNHEY, CDR2 SMNVEV (reference sequence). The CDR3 DNA is TGTGCCAGCAGAAGACAGGCACTAGCCAAAAACATTCAGTACTTC. As protein: CASRRQALAKNIQYF.